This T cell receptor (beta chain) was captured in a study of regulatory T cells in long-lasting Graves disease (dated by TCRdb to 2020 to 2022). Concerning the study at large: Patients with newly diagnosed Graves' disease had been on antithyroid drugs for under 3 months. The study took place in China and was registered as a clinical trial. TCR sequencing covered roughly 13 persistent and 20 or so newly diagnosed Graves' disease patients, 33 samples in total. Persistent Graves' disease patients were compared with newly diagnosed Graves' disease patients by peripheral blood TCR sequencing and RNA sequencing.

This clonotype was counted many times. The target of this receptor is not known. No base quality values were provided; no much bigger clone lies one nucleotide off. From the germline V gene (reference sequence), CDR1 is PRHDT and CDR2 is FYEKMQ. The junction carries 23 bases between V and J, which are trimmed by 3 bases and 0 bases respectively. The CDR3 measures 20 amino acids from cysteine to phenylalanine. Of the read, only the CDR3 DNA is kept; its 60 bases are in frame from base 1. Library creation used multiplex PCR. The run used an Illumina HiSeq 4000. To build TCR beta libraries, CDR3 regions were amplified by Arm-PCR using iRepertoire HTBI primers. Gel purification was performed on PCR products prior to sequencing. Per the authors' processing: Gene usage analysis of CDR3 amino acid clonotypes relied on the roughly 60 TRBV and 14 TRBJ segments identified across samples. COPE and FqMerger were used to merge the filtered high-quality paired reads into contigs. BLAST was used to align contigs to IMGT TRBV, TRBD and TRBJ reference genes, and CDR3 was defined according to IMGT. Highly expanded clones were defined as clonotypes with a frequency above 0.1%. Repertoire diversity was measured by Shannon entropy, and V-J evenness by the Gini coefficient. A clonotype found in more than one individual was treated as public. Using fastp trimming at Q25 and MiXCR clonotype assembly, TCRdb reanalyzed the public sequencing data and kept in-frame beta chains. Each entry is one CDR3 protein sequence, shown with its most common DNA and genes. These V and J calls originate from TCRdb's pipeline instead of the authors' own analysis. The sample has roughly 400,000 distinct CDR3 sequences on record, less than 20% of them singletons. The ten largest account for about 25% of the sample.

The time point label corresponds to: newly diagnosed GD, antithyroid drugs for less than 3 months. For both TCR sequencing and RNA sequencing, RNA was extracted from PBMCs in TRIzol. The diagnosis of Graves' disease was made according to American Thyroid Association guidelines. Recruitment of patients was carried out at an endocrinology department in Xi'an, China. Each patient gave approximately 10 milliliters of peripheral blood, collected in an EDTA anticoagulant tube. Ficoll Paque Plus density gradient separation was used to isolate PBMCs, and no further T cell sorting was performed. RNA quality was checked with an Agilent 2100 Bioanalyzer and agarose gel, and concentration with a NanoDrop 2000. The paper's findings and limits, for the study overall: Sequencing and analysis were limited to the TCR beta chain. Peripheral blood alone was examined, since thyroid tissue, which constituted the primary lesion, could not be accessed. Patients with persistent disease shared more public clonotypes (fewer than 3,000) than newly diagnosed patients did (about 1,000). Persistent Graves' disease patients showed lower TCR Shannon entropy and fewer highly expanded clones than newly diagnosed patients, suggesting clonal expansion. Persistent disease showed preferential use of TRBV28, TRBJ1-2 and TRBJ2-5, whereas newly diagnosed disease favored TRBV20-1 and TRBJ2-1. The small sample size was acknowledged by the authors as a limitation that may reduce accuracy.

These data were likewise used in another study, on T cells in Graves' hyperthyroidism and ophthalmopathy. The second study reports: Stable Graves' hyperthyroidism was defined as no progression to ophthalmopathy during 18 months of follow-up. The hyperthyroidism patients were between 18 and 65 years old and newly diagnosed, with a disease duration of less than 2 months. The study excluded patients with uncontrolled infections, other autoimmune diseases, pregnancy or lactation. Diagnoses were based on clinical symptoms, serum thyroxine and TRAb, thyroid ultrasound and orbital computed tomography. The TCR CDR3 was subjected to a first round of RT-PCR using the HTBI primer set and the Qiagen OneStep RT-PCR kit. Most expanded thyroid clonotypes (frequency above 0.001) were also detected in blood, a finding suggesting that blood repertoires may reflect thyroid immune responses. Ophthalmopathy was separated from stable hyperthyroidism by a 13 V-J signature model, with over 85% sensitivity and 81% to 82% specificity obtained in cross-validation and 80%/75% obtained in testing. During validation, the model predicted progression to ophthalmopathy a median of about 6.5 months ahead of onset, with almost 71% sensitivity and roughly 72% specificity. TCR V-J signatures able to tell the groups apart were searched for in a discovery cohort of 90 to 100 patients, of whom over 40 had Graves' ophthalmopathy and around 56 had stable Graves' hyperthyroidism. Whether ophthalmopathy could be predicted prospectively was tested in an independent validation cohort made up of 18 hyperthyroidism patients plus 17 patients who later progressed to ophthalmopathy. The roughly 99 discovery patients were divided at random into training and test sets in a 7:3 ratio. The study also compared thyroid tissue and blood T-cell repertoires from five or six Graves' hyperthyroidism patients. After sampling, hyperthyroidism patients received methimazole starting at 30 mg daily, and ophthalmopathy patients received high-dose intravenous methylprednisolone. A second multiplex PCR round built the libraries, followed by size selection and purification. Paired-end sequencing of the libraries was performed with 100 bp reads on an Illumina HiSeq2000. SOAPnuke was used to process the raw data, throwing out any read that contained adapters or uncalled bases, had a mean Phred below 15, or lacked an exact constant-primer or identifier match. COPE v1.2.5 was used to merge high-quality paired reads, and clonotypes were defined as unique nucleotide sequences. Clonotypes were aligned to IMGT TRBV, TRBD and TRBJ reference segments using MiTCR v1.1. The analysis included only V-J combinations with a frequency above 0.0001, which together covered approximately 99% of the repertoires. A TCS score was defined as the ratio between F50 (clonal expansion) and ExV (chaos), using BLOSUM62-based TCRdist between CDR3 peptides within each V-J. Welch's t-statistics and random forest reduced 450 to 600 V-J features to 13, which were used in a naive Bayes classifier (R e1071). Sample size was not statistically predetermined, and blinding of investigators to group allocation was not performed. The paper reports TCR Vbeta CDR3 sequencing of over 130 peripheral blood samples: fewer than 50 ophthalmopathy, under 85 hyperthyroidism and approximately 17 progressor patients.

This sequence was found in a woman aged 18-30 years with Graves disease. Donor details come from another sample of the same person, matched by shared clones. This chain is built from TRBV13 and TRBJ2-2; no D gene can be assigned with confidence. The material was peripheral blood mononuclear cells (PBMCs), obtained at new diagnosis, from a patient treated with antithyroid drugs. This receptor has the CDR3 CASSLYERKDGRANTGELFF. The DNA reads TGTGCCAGCAGCTTGTACGAAAGAAAAGACGGTAGAGCGAACACCGGGGAGCTGTTTTTT.